This TCR beta chain comes out of a study of response to subunit inactivated influenza vaccine. TCRdb analysed the RT-PCR reads with MiXCR anew, one entry per CDR3 protein. The data hold about 190,000 distinct CDR3 sequences, with under 15% observed a single time. The germline CDR1 and CDR2 sequences are KGHSH and LQKENI. The CDR3 extends over 15 amino acids. Germline trimming cut 3 bases from V and 5 bases from J; bases unmatched to any gene: 8. The material sequenced was CD8+ T cells sorted from PBMCs, taken approximately 5 days after vaccination. The V and J genes are TRBV18 and TRBJ2-7, with 9 bases fitting TRBD1. This sequence originates from a man between 45 and 60 years old who received an inactivated influenza vaccine. The CDR3 here is CASSPYGTGFNEQYF. CDR3 coding DNA: TGTGCCAGCTCACCTTACGGGACAGGGTTTAACGAGCAGTACTTC. The full variable domain, with the rest looked up from reference TRBV18 and TRBJ2-7, is NAGVMQNPRHLVRRRGQEARLRCSPMKGHSHVYWYRQLPEEGLKFMVYLQKENIIDESGMPKERFSAEFPKEGPSILRIQQVVRGDSAAYFCASSPYGTGFNEQYFGPGTRLTVT.